This note documents a single TCR beta chain sequence. Its antigen is not identified. Without exception, sorted populations had purity beyond 98%. This sample is drawn from a study of beta chain features in type 1 diabetes. At the level of the study: On cell yields, gender and age, patients and healthy donors were similar. Study results and limitations: Type 1 diabetes patients showed a moderate but significant shortening of TCRB CDR3s in all four CD4+ subsets.

Reverse transcribing all isolated RNA meant expressed TCRB transcripts were sequenced. TCRdb keeps only in-frame clones here, not all; method: immunoSEQ multiplex PCR. In the table there are hundreds of thousands of clones, about 14% of which are singletons. This CDR3 is built from 13 residues. CDR1 is SGHNT and CDR2 is YENEEA in the germline V gene. V shed 2 bases and J shed 4 bases, with 8 bases lying between them. This chain joins TRBV11-3 and TRBJ2-5, with D unresolved. The sequenced sample consisted of naive CD4+ T cells from blood. The TCR sequence derives from a man aged 18 to 30 in good health. CDR3 residues: CASSLRVGETQYF. CDR3 sequence (DNA): TGTGCCAGCAGCTTACGGGTAGGAGAGACCCAGTACTTC.